This T cell receptor beta chain is from a study of Graves' ophthalmopathy and Graves' hyperthyroidism. A duration under 3 months, NOSPECS ≥4, CAS ≥3 and moderate-to-severe activity characterized the donors with ophthalmopathy. Each diagnosis was determined on the basis of clinical symptoms, serum thyroxine, TRAb, thyroid ultrasound and orbital computed tomography. TCR beta CDR3 amplification used RNA transcripts. Second-round multiplex PCR followed a first-round RT-PCR using HTBI primers. MiXCR was run by TCRdb on the multiplex PCR reads, yielding one entry per CDR3 protein. The table records around 600,000 distinct CDR3 sequences, just over 40% of them present only once. Study-wide results and caveats: The majority of expanded thyroid clonotypes above 0.001 frequency also occurred in blood.

This clonotype was picked up a small number of times. Its antigen is still unknown. This TCR was recovered from an adult man with Graves' ophthalmopathy. The sample consisted of peripheral blood.

CDR3 nucleotides: TGTGCCAGCAGTTTATCGGGGGGGCTTGGCTACACCTTC. Translating gives CASSLSGGLGYTF. The chain uses TRBV27 and TRBJ1-2, with D possibly being TRBD1 (6 bases). CDR1 and CDR2 (germline): MNHEY, SMNVEV (reference sequence). This CDR3 contains 13 residues. Trimming cost V 0 bases and J 7 bases, with 9 bases left between them.